Here is one TCR beta chain with its context. Its specificity is unknown. This sample was included in a study of T cells in Graves' hyperthyroidism and ophthalmopathy. Points from the study as a whole: Blood also carried most thyroid clonotypes expanded above 0.001. The model identified upcoming ophthalmopathy a median approximately six months ahead of onset.

Patients were excluded for uncontrolled infection, other autoimmune disease, pregnancy or lactation. The CDR3 has 17 amino acids. With 3 bases removed from V and 2 bases from J, the gap between germline ends came to 20 bases. CDR1 ENHRY and CDR2 SYGVKD come from the germline V gene. Amplified TCR beta CDR3 regions came from RNA transcripts. When the TCR CDR3 underwent first-round RT-PCR, the HTBI primer set was used. In TCRdb, the multiplex PCR reads were re-called with MiXCR into one record per CDR3 protein. This sample has about 500,000 distinct CDR3 sequences; 46% occur once, and the top ten carry approximately 44%.

The origin of this receptor is an adult woman with Graves' disease, either hyperthyroidism or ophthalmopathy (not recorded which). This sequence joins TRBV10-3 and TRBJ2-7; D may be TRBD2 (6 bases). The specimen was peripheral blood or thyroid tissue (not recorded which). In DNA, the CDR3 is TGTGCCATCAGTGACGCCACCCGGGGAGGAACCACCTACGAGCAGTACTTC. Its protein is CAISDATRGGTTYEQYF.